The 16 T cell receptor beta chains given below trace back to one sample, sequenced in a study of CD8 T cells in Susac syndrome. The authors reverse transcribed 0.5 to 1 ug RNA with random hexamers. TCRdb reprocessed the immunoSEQ multiplex PCR reads with MiXCR, giving one entry per CDR3 protein. The sample includes some 120,000 distinct CDR3 sequences, less than 95% of them seen just once. Sequencing was done on a sample of CD4+ T cells from PBMCs. Receptors originate from a human donor with multiple sclerosis.

V and J are TRBV5-1 and TRBJ1-2, with 10 bases fitting TRBD1. The CDR3 spans 14 residues. V lost 10 bases to trimming and J lost 2 bases; unmatched junction nucleotides: 8. Germline CDR1 SGHRS, CDR2 YFSETQ. The CDR3 DNA is TGCGCCGTGGGGCCGGGACAGGGGAACTATGGCTACACCTTC. It is translated as CAVGPGQGNYGYTF.

The rearrangement uses TRBV12-3 or TRBV12-4 and TRBJ2-3; D is possibly TRBD2 (5 bases). The CDR3 runs 14 residues. Trimming shortened V by 5 bases and J by 3 bases, and 12 bases separated the two germline ends. In nucleotides, the CDR3 is TGTGCCAGCAGTCTCGGACTGGATACAGATACGCAGTATTTT. Amino acid sequence: CASSLGLDTDTQYF.

The chain has TRBV6-1 and TRBJ2-3; D is possibly TRBD2 (5 bases). The CDR3 has 14 residues. In germline, CDR1 is MNHNS, CDR2 SASEGT. CDR3 sequence (DNA): TGTTCTGCGGGCACCTTGGAGTATACAGATACGCAGTATTTT. It is translated as CSAGTLEYTDTQYF.

The chain has TRBV2 and TRBJ2-7; D may be TRBD2 (5 bases). The V end lost 7 bases, the J end lost 5 bases, and 15 bases lay between the germline ends. This CDR3 region has 13 residues. The germline V gene encodes CDR1 SNHLY and CDR2 FYNNEI. The CDR3 bases are TGTGCCAGCAATTTTGGGGTGCGGGACGAGCAGTACTTC. Its translation is CASNFGVRDEQYF.

The chain has TRBV6-5 and TRBJ2-7; no definite D call. Per the germline V gene, CDR1 is MNHEY and CDR2 is SVGAGI. V was cut by 4 bases and J by 6 bases, with 16 bases left in between. The CDR3 has 14 amino acids. This CDR3 is CASSFSPLVSEQYF. DNA for the CDR3: TGTGCCAGCAGTTTCAGTCCACTCGTTAGCGAGCAGTACTTC.

The V gene is TRBV11-2, the J gene TRBJ2-1; 9 nucleotides agree with TRBD1. The CDR3 is 16 residues long. Germline loops: CDR1 SGHAT, CDR2 FQNNGV. The J segment lost 8 bases and the V segment lost 5 bases, leaving 13 bases of the junction unmatched. The chain's CDR3 is CASSTTGTGSGYEQFF. In DNA, the CDR3 is TGTGCCAGCAGCACAACCGGGACAGGGAGCGGCTATGAGCAGTTCTTC.

The J gene is TRBJ1-4, the V gene TRBV29-1, with D unclear. This CDR3 spans 14 amino acids. V was pared by 4 bases and J by 2 bases, with 11 bases between. The germline V gene encodes CDR1 SQVTM and CDR2 ANQGSEA. The CDR3 DNA is TGCAGCGTTGGTCTGGGTTCCACTAATGAAAAACTGTTTTTT. This translates into CSVGLGSTNEKLFF.

This rearrangement joins TRBV19 to TRBJ2-1, with 8 nucleotides matching TRBD2. The CDR3 consists of 14 residues. Germline V CDR1 and CDR2: LNHDA, SQIVND (reference sequence). V trimming: 5 bases; J trimming: 6 bases; junction bases outside the gene matches: 6. CDR3 sequence (DNA): TGTGCCAGTAGTCCCTTCGGGGGGGGCAATGAGCAGTTCTTC. Amino acids: CASSPFGGGNEQFF.

In its sample, this clonotype was seen once. V and J are TRBV6-5 and TRBJ2-1; possible D gene TRBD2, 6 bases. The germline V gene has CDR1 MNHEY and CDR2 SVGAGI. This CDR3 spans 13 amino acids. Trimming stripped 0 bases from V and 10 bases from J, with 10 bases between. The CDR3 loop is CASSYSTLAEQFF. DNA for the CDR3: TGTGCCAGCAGTTACTCGACCCTAGCGGAGCAGTTCTTC.

The genes are TRBV5-6 and TRBJ2-4; TRBD1 aligns across 9 bases. Trimming took 1 base from V and 7 from J; bases not matched to a gene: 3. Germline V CDR1 and CDR2: SGHDT, YYEEEE. The CDR3 is 14 residues long. The CDR3 nucleotides read TGTGCCAGCAGCTTGACCGGGACAGGGAACATTCAGTACTTC. The encoded protein is CASSLTGTGNIQYF.

The V call is TRBV6-5, the J call TRBJ2-5; TRBD2 aligns across 12 bases. Per the germline V gene, CDR1 is MNHEY and CDR2 is SVGAGI. With 5 bases clipped from V and 6 bases from J, the junction kept 10 bases outside the gene matches. This CDR3 is 16 amino acids long. The CDR3 loop reads CASSTETSGSTKTQYF. The CDR3, as DNA: TGTGCCAGCAGTACCGAGACTAGCGGGAGTACGAAGACCCAGTACTTC.

The rearrangement joins TRBV19 to TRBJ1-5; D ambiguous. Germline V lookup: CDR1 LNHDA, CDR2 SQIVND (reference sequence). V lost 5 bases and J lost 6, with 11 bases in between. This CDR3 comprises 13 residues. The CDR3, as DNA: TGTGCCAGTAGTCCTACAGCGGGTCAGCCCCAGCATTTT. Amino acids: CASSPTAGQPQHF.

This sequence joins TRBV24-1 and TRBJ2-3, with D possibly matching TRBD2 (6 bases). Trimming took 5 bases from V and 6 from J, leaving 11 bases between them. CDR3 length: 13 amino acids. CDR1 and CDR2 from the germline V gene are KGHDR and SFDVKD. The CDR3 coding sequence is TGTGCCACCAGTGCGCTGGGGACTGATACGCAGTATTTT. This codes for CATSALGTDTQYF.

The chain has TRBV15 and TRBJ2-5, with D uncertain. The CDR3 length is 12 residues. The germline CDR1 and CDR2 sequences are LNHNV and YYDKDF (reference sequence). V lost 0 bases and J lost 4, with 3 bases in between. CDR3 sequence: CATSRDGETQYF. For the CDR3, the DNA is TGTGCCACCAGCAGAGATGGAGAGACCCAGTACTTC.

The chain combines TRBV25-1 with TRBJ2-1; 10 nucleotides line up with TRBD2. CDR1 MGHDK and CDR2 SYGVNS come from the germline V gene. CDR3 length: 16 residues. The junction had 4 bases not matched to a gene; V was cut back by 0 bases and J by 5 bases. CDR3 bases: TGTGCCAGCAGTGAATACCGAGCGGGGGGGAACAATGAGCAGTTCTTC. Amino acid sequence: CASSEYRAGGNNEQFF.

This clonotype was seen just once. The J gene is TRBJ1-6, the V gene TRBV6-6; possible D gene TRBD1, 5 bases. This CDR3 is built from 11 residues. Per germline, CDR1 MNHNY and CDR2 SVGAGI (reference sequence). The V end was cut by 5 bases, the J end by 13 bases, with 9 bases between. In DNA, the CDR3 is TGTGCCAGCAGTCTCGGGGCCCCCCTCCACTTT. Its protein is CASSLGAPLHF.